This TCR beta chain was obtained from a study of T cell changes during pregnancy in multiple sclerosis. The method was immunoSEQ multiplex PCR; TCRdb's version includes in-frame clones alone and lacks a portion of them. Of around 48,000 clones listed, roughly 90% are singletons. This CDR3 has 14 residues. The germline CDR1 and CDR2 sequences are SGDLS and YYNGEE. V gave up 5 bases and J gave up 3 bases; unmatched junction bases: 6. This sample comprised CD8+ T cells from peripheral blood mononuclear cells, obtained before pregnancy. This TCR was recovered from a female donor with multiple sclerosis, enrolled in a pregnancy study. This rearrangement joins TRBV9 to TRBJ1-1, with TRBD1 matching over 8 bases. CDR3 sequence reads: CASSSGGTHTEAFF. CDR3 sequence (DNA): TGTGCCAGCAGTTCAGGGGGCACGCACACTGAAGCTTTCTTT. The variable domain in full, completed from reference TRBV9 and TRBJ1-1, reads DSGVTQTPKHLITATGQRVTLRCSPRSGDLSVYWYQQSLDQGLQFLIQYYNGEERAKGNILERFSAQQFPDLHSELNLSSLELGDSALYFCASSSGGTHTEAFFGQGTRLTVV.